This entry features one T cell receptor beta chain sequence. In this sample, this clone turned up a few times. Its antigen is currently not known. No base qualities exist here, and no much larger clone lies one base off it. One collaborating source in Seattle enrolled patients while the patients were actively infected and followed the patients over time throughout the course of disease. The collaborating institutions used their own protocols to collect whole blood in K2EDTA tubes. For TCRbeta analysis, collaborators shipped samples as frozen whole blood, isolated PBMCs, or DNA extracted from either of those sample types. This specimen belongs to a study of blood T cell repertoires in COVID-19 (dated by TCRdb to 2018 to 2020). About the full investigation: The collaborator samples originated in the United States, Italy and Spain and spanned the acute and convalescent phases of COVID-19. A de-identified subject ID, COVID-19 status, age in years and sex were almost always included in the sample metadata. The prospective study material was composed of cDNA or gDNA derived from T cells, B-cell-depleted T cells, or PBMCs. Samples came from the ongoing ImmuneRACE study (first 160 participants) plus 1,254 subjects from 6 global collaborators. Deeply sampled blood TCRbeta repertoires from subjects exposed to, actively infected with, or recovered from COVID-19 were included in the dataset. HLA class I and class II types, where available, came from metadata supplied by the sample provider rather than from assay-based typing. A freely available public database, intended as a resource for researchers studying the immune response to SARS-CoV-2, is where the repertoires were released.

What the authors observed across the whole study: The quantity of clinical and demographic metadata differed by source and by participant and was supplied without curation.

TCRbeta CDR3 regions were amplified from genomic DNA by means of the immunoSEQ Assay, a bias-controlled multiplex PCR. Per the authors' processing: The number of nucleated cells in each sample was estimated by amplification of reference gene primers within the assay. To quantify the absolute abundance of each unique TCRbeta CDR3 rearrangement, sequence reads were collapsed and filtered. Productive Simpson clonality was computed per sample as the square root of Simpson's diversity index over productive rearrangements. TCRdb provides this immuneACCESS table in a form limited to in-frame rearrangements. Some clones are lacking; in checked studies, under half of them reflect an unresolved V gene, and why the rest are absent is not known. V and J calls and clone size are copied from that table; D and trimming were computed from the DNA. Across this sample there are 130,000 to 150,000 clones, with 75% to 90% seen only once. The ten biggest clones cover roughly 8% of the sample.

CDR3 length: 15 amino acids, cysteine to phenylalanine. The entry retains the CDR3 DNA only, 45 bases that are in frame from base 1. The chain joins TRBV21-1 to TRBJ2-1; the table gives TRBD2 as D, unverified against the DNA. TRBV21-1 is tagged as a pseudogene. The sequence came from a woman aged 60 to 75 with COVID-19, enrolled during active disease. Sequences were obtained from peripheral blood. The CDR3 region: CASSNWFGGRHEQFF. The DNA is as follows: TGTGCCAGCAGCAACTGGTTCGGAGGGAGGCATGAGCAGTTCTTC.